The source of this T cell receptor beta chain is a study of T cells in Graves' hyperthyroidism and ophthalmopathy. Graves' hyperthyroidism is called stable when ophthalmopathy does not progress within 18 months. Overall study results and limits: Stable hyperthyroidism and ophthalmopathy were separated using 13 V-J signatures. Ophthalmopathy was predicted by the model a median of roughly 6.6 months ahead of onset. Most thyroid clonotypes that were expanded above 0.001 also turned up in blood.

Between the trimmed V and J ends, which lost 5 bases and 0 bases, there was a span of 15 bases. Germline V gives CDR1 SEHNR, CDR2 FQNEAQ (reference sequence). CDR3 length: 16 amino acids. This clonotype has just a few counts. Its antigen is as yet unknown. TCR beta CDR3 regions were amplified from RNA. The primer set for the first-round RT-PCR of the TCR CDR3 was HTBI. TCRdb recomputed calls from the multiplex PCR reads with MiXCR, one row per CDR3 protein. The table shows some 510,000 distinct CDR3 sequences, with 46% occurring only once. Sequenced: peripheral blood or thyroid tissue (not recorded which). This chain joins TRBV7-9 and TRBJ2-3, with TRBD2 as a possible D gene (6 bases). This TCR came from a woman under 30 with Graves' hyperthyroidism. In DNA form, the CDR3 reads TGTGCCAGCAGCCATCGGACCGGGACTAGCACAGATACGCAGTATTTT. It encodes CASSHRTGTSTDTQYF.